These 27 T cell receptor beta chains share one sample of origin, sequenced in a study of blood T cell repertoires in COVID-19. Assay used: immunoSEQ multiplex PCR; TCRdb lists only in-frame clones, some missing. The sample lists about 200,000 clones, roughly 80% occurring once. The specimen sequenced was PBMCs or T cells enriched from blood (not recorded which). Receptors originate from an older woman with acute COVID-19.

The genes are TRBV10-2 and TRBJ2-5; D perhaps matches TRBD2 (5 bases). This CDR3 has 14 residues. The V and J ends lost 4 bases and 1 base respectively, with 10 bases between them. Germline-derived CDR1 and CDR2 are WSHSY and SAAADI. This CDR3 reads CASSGLRSQETQYF. The CDR3 coding sequence is TGCGCCAGCAGTGGACTACGGTCCCAAGAGACCCAGTACTTC.

This chain links TRBV11-3 with TRBJ2-1, with D possibly being TRBD1 (5 bases). In germline, CDR1 is SGHNT, CDR2 YENEEA. The CDR3 is 15 amino acids. Deletions cut 0 bases from V and 4 bases from J, with 10 bases between. The CDR3 coding sequence is TGTGCCAGCAGCTTAGATGGGGCGTTGTACAATGAGCAGTTCTTC. Its translation: CASSLDGALYNEQFF.

The chain is built from TRBV4-3 and TRBJ2-5; 10 bases map to TRBD2. CDR1 is LGHNA, CDR2 YSLEER, per germline. Trimming cost V 0 bases and J 1 base; bases outside gene matches: 8. The CDR3 runs 18 residues. For the CDR3, the DNA is TGCGCCAGCAGCCAAGACCTTATAGCGGGGGGCTTCCAAGAGACCCAGTACTTC. It translates to CASSQDLIAGGFQETQYF.

This CDR3 is CASSPGLPHEQFF. The CDR3 region has the DNA TGTGCCAGCAGCCCGGGACTCCCCCATGAGCAGTTCTTC. This rearrangement joins TRBV5-6 to TRBJ2-1; D perhaps matches TRBD2 (6 bases). In germline, CDR1 is SGHDT, CDR2 YYEEEE. V dropped 4 bases and J dropped 8 bases, with 13 bases sitting between them. This CDR3 spans 13 amino acids.

This clone was detected only once. The chain couples TRBV7-6 to TRBJ2-5; 10 nucleotides line up with TRBD1. The CDR3 is made up of 20 amino acids. Germline values: CDR1 SGHVS, CDR2 FNYEAQ. Trimming removed 3 bases from V and 0 bases from J; junction bases left unmatched: 16. CDR3 nucleotide sequence: TGTGCCAGCAGCTTCGGCTCCGGGACAGGGGCTATTTTAAACCAAGAGACCCAGTACTTC. As protein: CASSFGSGTGAILNQETQYF.

The V call is TRBV29-1, the J call TRBJ1-1; 11 bases map to TRBD1. Germline lookup yields CDR1 SQVTM and CDR2 ANQGSEA. J gave up 3 bases and V 5 bases, and 5 bases lay outside the gene matches. The CDR3 length is 14 residues. CDR3 sequence: CSVSRDRGYTEAFF. The CDR3 DNA reads as TGCAGCGTTTCCCGGGACAGGGGGTACACTGAAGCTTTCTTT.

The chain recombines TRBV5-1 with TRBJ2-5, with TRBD2 identical over 7 bases. CDR3 length: 17 amino acids. From germline, CDR1 is SGHRS and CDR2 YFSETQ. After removal of 0 bases from V and 1 base from J, the junction contained 9 bases not matched to a gene. CDR3 nucleotides: TGCGCCAGCAGCTTGGGCGTAGCGGGCCCTGCCCAAGAGACCCAGTACTTC. This encodes CASSLGVAGPAQETQYF.

A few counts support this clone. V usage is TRBV9 and J usage is TRBJ2-3; 10 positions match TRBD2. Germline CDR1 is SGDLS and CDR2 is YYNGEE. The CDR3 totals 18 residues. After removal of 3 bases from V and 0 bases from J, the junction contained 10 bases not matched to a gene. The CDR3 region is CASSASSGGRLSTDTQYF. In nucleotides, the CDR3 is TGTGCCAGCAGCGCTTCTAGCGGGGGTAGGCTTAGCACAGATACGCAGTATTTT. Variable domain in full (rest from reference TRBV9 and TRBJ2-3): DSGVTQTPKHLITATGQRVTLRCSPRSGDLSVYWYQQSLDQGLQFLIQYYNGEERAKGNILERFSAQQFPDLHSELNLSSLELGDSALYFCASSASSGGRLSTDTQYFGPGTRLTVL.

The rearrangement links TRBV11-2 to TRBJ2-7; 10 positions agree with TRBD2. Unmatched junction bases numbered 11, after V lost 2 bases and J lost 4 bases. Germline loops: CDR1 SGHAT, CDR2 FQNNGV. The CDR3 has 17 amino acids. The chain's CDR3 is CASSLKGAGTSAYEQYF. CDR3 nucleotide sequence: TGTGCCAGCAGCTTAAAGGGGGCCGGGACTAGCGCGTACGAGCAGTACTTC.

The chain recombines TRBV3-1 (or the pseudogene TRBV3-2) with TRBJ1-6; D remains unclear. This CDR3 has 16 amino acids. Germline V lookup: CDR1 LGHDT, CDR2 YNNKEL (reference sequence). Trimming stripped 0 bases from V and 9 bases from J, with 15 bases between. The CDR3 DNA reads as TGTGCCAGCAGCCAAGATCTGACAATACCTGCTTCACCCCTCCACTTT. Protein product: CASSQDLTIPASPLHF.

The J gene is TRBJ2-3, the V gene TRBV11-3, with a possible D match to TRBD1 (6 bases). Trimming took off 5 bases at V and 3 bases at J, with 9 bases between the two ends. Looked up from germline, CDR1 is SGHNT and CDR2 is YENEEA. This CDR3 is 13 amino acids long. DNA of the CDR3: TGTGCCAGCAGCCCCGGACAGACAGATACGCAGTATTTT. The encoded protein is CASSPGQTDTQYF.

This chain links TRBV4-3 with TRBJ2-3; possible D gene TRBD2, 5 bases. This CDR3 has 15 residues. Trimming cost V 1 base and J 2 bases, with 10 bases left between them. Germline V gene sequence: CDR1 LGHNA, CDR2 YSLEER. CDR3 DNA: TGCGCCAGCAGCCAAGGGCGGGTGATCACAGATACGCAGTATTTT. Translated, it gives CASSQGRVITDTQYF.

The chain is built from TRBV6-2 or TRBV6-3 and TRBJ1-1; no reliable D call. Per germline, CDR1 MNHEY and CDR2 SVGEGT. The CDR3 extends over 13 amino acids. The V end lost 5 bases, the J end lost 5 bases, and 12 bases lay between the germline ends. This CDR3 is CASSLALGTEAFF. The CDR3 DNA is TGTGCCAGCAGTCTAGCTTTGGGAACTGAAGCTTTCTTT.

This clone occurred once. This chain links TRBV2 with TRBJ2-7; possible D gene TRBD1, 6 bases. The CDR3 contains 12 residues. V gave up 6 bases and J gave up 1 base, with 7 bases separating them. CDR1 is SNHLY, CDR2 FYNNEI, per germline. The CDR3 region is CASSRGSYEQYV. The CDR3, as DNA: TGTGCCAGCAGCAGGGGTTCCTACGAGCAGTACGTC.

This rearrangement joins TRBV14 to TRBJ2-6; D remains ambiguous. V was cut by 4 bases and J by 1 base, with 14 bases left in between. This CDR3 comprises 17 residues. The germline CDR1 and CDR2 sequences are SGHDN and FVKESK. Here the CDR3 DNA reads TGTGCCAGCAGCCCTCCCTTCTACAGTTCTGGGGCCAACGTCCTGACTTTC. As protein: CASSPPFYSSGANVLTF.

There are many counts of this clone. The chain recombines TRBV7-9 with TRBJ2-7; tentatively, D is TRBD2 (5 bases). The CDR3 has 13 residues. Trimming cost V 7 bases and J 1 base, with 11 bases left between them. Germline-derived CDR1 and CDR2 are SEHNR and FQNEAQ (reference sequence). CDR3 in amino acids: CASTPSGSYEQYF. The DNA for the CDR3 is TGTGCCAGCACCCCATCGGGGTCCTACGAGCAGTACTTC.

The chain employs TRBV27 and TRBJ2-1; 8 bases are a match to TRBD2. This CDR3 has 16 amino acids. Germline V gene data show CDR1 as MNHEY and CDR2 as SMNVEV (reference sequence). The trim removed 6 bases at V and 4 bases at J, leaving 11 bases unmatched. CDR3 amino acids: CASRRGPGGYYNEQFF. CDR3 bases: TGTGCCAGCAGAAGAGGGCCGGGGGGGTATTACAATGAGCAGTTCTTC.

The CDR3, as DNA: TGTGCCAGCAGCTTCCTCGAGGGTGAGCAGTTCTTC. Residues: CASSFLEGEQFF. The J gene is TRBJ2-1, the V gene TRBV7-9, with a possible D match to TRBD2 (5 bases). The CDR3 runs 12 residues. Germline V gene sequence: CDR1 SEHNR, CDR2 FQNEAQ (reference sequence). Trimming took 3 bases from V and 9 from J, leaving 9 bases between them.

The chain uses TRBV30 and TRBJ2-5; 7 positions agree with TRBD1. Germline V lookup: CDR1 GTSNPN, CDR2 SVGIG (reference sequence). This CDR3 region has 16 residues. The V and J ends lost 2 bases and 4 bases, in that order; junction bases with no gene match: 13. In DNA form, the CDR3 reads TGTGCCTGGAGTATCGAGGGGGCCAGGAGTAGAGAGACCCAGTACTTC. It translates to CAWSIEGARSRETQYF. The full variable domain, rest sourced from reference TRBV30 and TRBJ2-5, is SQTIHQWPATLVQPVGSPLSLECTVEGTSNPNLYWYRQAAGRGLQLLFYSVGIGQISSEVPQNLSASRPQDRQFILSSKKLLLSDSGFYLCAWSIEGARSRETQYFGPGTRLLVL.

The rearrangement links TRBV6-5 to TRBJ1-2; D call uncertain. The CDR3 is made up of 15 amino acids. The V gene lost 8 bases and the J gene lost 2 bases, with 18 bases spanning the gap. Germline V gene data show CDR1 as MNHEY and CDR2 as SVGAGI. CDR3 amino acids: CASQREGGPNYGYTF. The CDR3 DNA follows: TGTGCCAGCCAAAGGGAGGGAGGGCCAAACTATGGCTACACCTTC.

The rearrangement links TRBV19 to TRBJ2-2; the D gene is possibly TRBD2 (5 bases). The V and J ends lost 8 bases and 3 bases respectively, with 13 bases between them. Germline-derived CDR1 and CDR2 are LNHDA and SQIVND (reference sequence). The CDR3 is 14 amino acids. CDR3 residues: CASLEGPYTGELFF. The CDR3 DNA follows: TGTGCCAGTTTAGAGGGCCCCTACACCGGGGAGCTGTTTTTT.

This chain joins TRBV21-1 and TRBJ1-6; the D segment call TRBD1 is taken from the table without a DNA check. TRBV21-1 is a pseudogene segment. The CDR3 has 15 residues. CDR3 loop: CASSSFDRSNSPLHF. The DNA for the CDR3 is TGTGCCAGCAGCTCCTTTGACAGGTCAAATTCACCCCTCCACTTT.

The rearrangement uses TRBV15 and TRBJ2-4, with 9 bases aligning to TRBD2. CDR1 and CDR2 (germline): LNHNV, YYDKDF (reference sequence). The ends lost 0 bases at V and 4 bases at J; junction bases unmatched: 7. The length of the CDR3 is 17 residues. DNA of the CDR3: TGTGCCACCAGCAGAGATCCCGGGACTAGCACAAAAAACATTCAGTACTTC. Translation gives CATSRDPGTSTKNIQYF.

This chain uses TRBV27 with TRBJ2-6, with 9 bases lining up with TRBD1. The CDR3 is made up of 16 amino acids. V shed 5 bases, J shed 2 bases, and the junction held 4 bases outside the gene matches. Germline CDR1 MNHEY, CDR2 SMNVEV (reference sequence). The CDR3 nucleotides read TGTGCCAGCAGTAGGGGACAGGGTGCTGGGGCCAACGTCCTGACTTTC. Protein product: CASSRGQGAGANVLTF.

V is TRBV2 and J is TRBJ1-1; no definite D call. Per the germline V gene, CDR1 is SNHLY and CDR2 is FYNNEI. There are 11 residues in the CDR3. With 8 bases removed from V and 0 bases from J, the gap between germline ends came to 4 bases. The CDR3 region has the DNA TGTGCCAGCTACATGAACACTGAAGCTTTCTTT. It translates to CASYMNTEAFF.

V and J are TRBV6-2 or TRBV6-3 and TRBJ1-2; TRBD1 agrees at 11 bases. CDR1 is MNHEY and CDR2 is SVGEGT in the germline V gene. The CDR3 is 14 amino acids. V lost 6 bases and J lost 8; bases outside the gene matches: 8. CDR3 loop: CASSGDRGLYGYTF. CDR3 DNA: TGTGCCAGCAGCGGGGACAGGGGGTTATACGGCTACACCTTC.

V is TRBV3-1 (or the pseudogene TRBV3-2) and J is TRBJ2-3; D possibly corresponds to TRBD2 (7 bases). From germline, CDR1 is LGHDT and CDR2 YNNKEL (reference sequence). This CDR3 is built from 16 residues. V was trimmed by 0 bases and J by 4 bases, leaving 14 bases between them. Here the CDR3 DNA reads TGTGCCAGCAGCCAAGATATTGGGGGGGCGGCAGATACGCAGTATTTT. It specifies CASSQDIGGAADTQYF.